These 14 T cell receptor beta chains came from one sample sequenced in a study of cytomegalovirus exposure and HLA in healthy donors. TCRdb keeps only in-frame clones here, not all; method: immunoSEQ multiplex PCR. The sample carries approximately 220,000 clones, approximately 80% recorded once. Sequencing was done on a sample of PBMCs. These receptors all stem from a young woman in good health and CMV-seropositive.

This chain uses TRBV9 with TRBJ1-2; D is possibly TRBD1 (6 bases). CDR3 length: 17 residues. V dropped 0 bases and J dropped 7 bases, with 22 bases sitting between them. The V gene's germline CDR1 is SGDLS and CDR2 YYNGEE. In nucleotides, the CDR3 is TGTGCCAGCAGCGTAGACGGAACCGGACAGACGGGGCTTGGCTACACCTTC. It encodes CASSVDGTGQTGLGYTF.

The J gene is TRBJ1-5, the V gene TRBV7-6; 9 nucleotides align to TRBD1. The CDR3 length is 17 residues. Germline V gene data show CDR1 as SGHVS and CDR2 as FNYEAQ. The V and J ends lost 1 base and 1 base, in that order; junction bases with no gene match: 5. The CDR3 DNA sequence: TGTGCCAGCAGCTTAGGAACAGGGGGCCGGAGCAATCAGCCCCAGCATTTT. This translates into CASSLGTGGRSNQPQHF.

This clone was picked up one time. V gene TRBV5-8 combines with J gene TRBJ2-3, with D perhaps matching TRBD2 (6 bases). The V gene's germline CDR1 is SGHTS and CDR2 YDEGEE. The CDR3 spans 15 residues. V was trimmed by 2 bases and J by 1 base, leaving 11 bases between them. In nucleotides, the CDR3 is TGTGCCAGCAGCTTTTCCGGCGGGGGCACAGATACGCAGTATTTT. The encoded protein is CASSFSGGGTDTQYF.

The J gene is TRBJ2-5, the V gene TRBV11-3; 9 nucleotides agree with TRBD2. The CDR3 covers 16 residues. From germline, CDR1 is SGHNT and CDR2 YENEEA. V shed 3 bases, J shed 4 bases, and the junction held 9 bases outside the gene matches. Here the CDR3 DNA reads TGTGCCAGCAGCTTCGTGGGGCTAGCGGGAAGAGAGACCCAGTACTTC. Residues: CASSFVGLAGRETQYF.

The V gene is TRBV12-5, the J gene TRBJ1-2; 10 nucleotides align to TRBD1. The CDR3 runs 19 residues. With 7 bases clipped from V and 3 bases from J, the junction kept 20 bases outside the gene matches. Germline CDR1 and CDR2: LGHNT and FRNRAP. The CDR3 DNA is TGTGCTAGTGCACTTGTTCAAGGTTGGGGACAGGGGAGTCACTATGGCTACACCTTC. Protein: CASALVQGWGQGSHYGYTF.

This chain connects TRBV6-1 to TRBJ2-1, with D possibly being TRBD2 (6 bases). Germline V CDR1 and CDR2: MNHNS, SASEGT. V lost 8 bases and J lost 7, with 18 bases in between. The CDR3 has 14 residues. This chain's CDR3 is CASLADSLGNEQFF. DNA for the CDR3: TGTGCCAGCTTAGCGGACTCATTAGGAAATGAGCAGTTCTTC.

The chain couples TRBV15 to TRBJ2-7; 10 bases align to TRBD2. The trim removed 0 bases at V and 5 bases at J, leaving 13 bases unmatched. The CDR3 runs to 18 residues. Germline CDR1 is LNHNV and CDR2 is YYDKDF (reference sequence). CDR3 in amino acids: CATSREETTLAGVNEQYF. CDR3 DNA: TGTGCCACCAGCAGAGAGGAAACGACGCTAGCGGGAGTAAACGAGCAGTACTTC.

The chain couples TRBV4-2 to TRBJ2-7; a possible D gene is TRBD1 (6 bases). Trimming pared 0 bases from V and 3 bases from J, leaving 18 bases between. Germline V gene data show CDR1 as LGHNA and CDR2 as YNFKEQ. This CDR3 region has 17 residues. Written as DNA, the CDR3 is TGTGCCAGCAGCCAAGAAAGGGGTCAGGGGAATCTCTACGAGCAGTACTTC. This codes for CASSQERGQGNLYEQYF.

The chain has TRBV2 and TRBJ2-3, with 12 nucleotides matching TRBD1. From germline, CDR1 is SNHLY and CDR2 FYNNEI. This CDR3 is 16 amino acids long. Trimming at V came to 4 bases and at J to 5 bases, leaving 7 bases not matched to a gene. The CDR3 reads CASSGGQGAIGDTQYF. Here the CDR3 DNA reads TGTGCCAGCAGTGGGGGACAGGGGGCAATCGGAGATACGCAGTATTTT.

The chain carries TRBV19 and TRBJ2-7; 10 bases match TRBD2. The CDR3 consists of 14 residues. Trimming cost V 6 bases and J 6 bases; bases outside gene matches: 8. CDR1 and CDR2 (germline): LNHDA, SQIVND (reference sequence). For the CDR3, the DNA is TGTGCCAGTAGGACCACTAGCGGGGTTTCCGAGCAGTACTTC. Protein sequence: CASRTTSGVSEQYF.

The chain carries TRBV6-4 and TRBJ2-6; D gene uncertain. Germline-derived CDR1 and CDR2 are MRHNA and SNTAGT. The CDR3 length is 14 residues. V was cut by 4 bases and J by 0 bases, with 4 bases left in between. CDR3 amino acids: CASSVNSGANVLTF. The CDR3 region has the DNA TGTGCCAGCAGTGTCAACTCTGGGGCCAACGTCCTGACTTTC.

The chain carries TRBV19 and TRBJ2-3, with D tentatively TRBD2 (5 bases). The germline V gene encodes CDR1 LNHDA and CDR2 SQIVND (reference sequence). Trimming cost V 3 bases and J 4 bases, with 11 bases left between them. This CDR3 spans 14 amino acids. CDR3 nucleotide sequence: TGTGCCAGTAGTATGTTGGAGGTCGCAGATACGCAGTATTTT. The encoded protein is CASSMLEVADTQYF.

The chain combines TRBV27 with TRBJ1-2; maybe TRBD1 (6 bases). The V gene's germline CDR1 is MNHEY and CDR2 SMNVEV (reference sequence). V lost 5 bases to trimming and J lost 2 bases, with 15 bases between them. This CDR3 has 15 amino acids. CDR3 nucleotides: TGTGCCAGCAGTCCTCAACAGGGTTGGAACTATGGCTACACCTTC. This encodes CASSPQQGWNYGYTF.

Worth noting for this clone: At the DNA level, this CDR3 is encoded by other sequences in the same sample as well. This chain uses TRBV29-1 with TRBJ1-2; no clear D gene. Germline V CDR1 and CDR2: SQVTM, ANQGSEA. V lost 6 bases and J 5 bases, leaving 10 bases between the germline ends. This CDR3 comprises 11 residues. The CDR3 sequence: CSVPDRYGYTF. CDR3 DNA sequence: TGCAGCGTCCCAGACCGATATGGCTACACCTTC.